The entry that follows covers one TCR beta chain sequence. In its sample, this clone was seen once. Its recognized antigen is unknown. Per-nucleotide qualities are absent, and no much larger clonotype sits a single base away. The germline V end is reduced by 3 bases and the J end by 0 bases; junction bases left unmatched: 2. Including the terminal cysteine and phenylalanine, the CDR3 comprises 15 residues. Of the read, only the CDR3 DNA is kept; its 45 bases are in frame from base 1. Sequences SGHTA (CDR1) and FQGNSA (CDR2) are obtained from the germline V gene. This sample stems from a study of blood T cell repertoires in COVID-19 (dated by TCRdb to 2019 to 2021). Regarding the study in general: Samples from collaborators originated in the United States, Italy and Spain and spanned both the acute and convalescent phases of COVID-19. The material from the prospective study consisted of cDNA or gDNA derived from T cells, B-cell-depleted T cells, or PBMCs. The dataset comprised deeply sampled blood TCRbeta repertoires from subjects exposed to, actively infected with, or recovered from COVID-19. A freely available public database, intended as a resource for researchers studying the immune response to SARS-CoV-2, is where the repertoires were released. The samples were drawn from the first 160 participants of the ongoing ImmuneRACE study and from 950 to 1,500 subjects provided by 6 global collaborators. A de-identified subject ID, COVID-19 status, age in years and sex were almost always included in the sample metadata. Where available, HLA class I and class II types were obtained from metadata supplied by the sample provider rather than from assay-based typing.

Summary of the overall study and its limitations: Clinical and demographic metadata were provided uncurated, with the amount varying by source and participant.

The immunoSEQ Assay, a bias-controlled multiplex PCR, was used to amplify TCRbeta CDR3 regions from genomic DNA. On the authors' methods: Within the assay, amplification of reference gene primers was used to estimate how many nucleated cells each sample contained. To quantify the absolute abundance of each unique TCRbeta CDR3 rearrangement, sequence reads were collapsed and filtered. For each sample, productive Simpson clonality was calculated by taking the square root of Simpson's diversity index across productive rearrangements. TCRdb took this table from immuneACCESS and kept in-frame rearrangements with V and J called. Such tables lack part of the clones; where checked against another copy, unresolved V genes explain under half of the gap, and the rest is unexplained. That table is the source of V, J and clone size, and D and trimming were worked out from the DNA. This sample lists roughly 140,000 clones; roughly 86% were detected once. The ten biggest clones cover over 2% of the sample.

The collaborating institutions used their own protocols to collect whole blood in K2EDTA tubes. Collaborator samples were shipped for TCRbeta analysis as frozen whole blood, isolated PBMCs, or DNA extracted from either sample type. Recombination connected TRBV7-2 to TRBJ2-3, with 8 bases aligning to TRBD2. The TCR sequence derives from a human donor in a cohort sampled during active COVID-19. The sample consisted of peripheral blood. The DNA is as follows: TGTGCCAGCAGCTTGACTAGCGATAGCACAGATACGCAGTATTTT. Its translation is CASSLTSDSTDTQYF.